The 31 T cell receptor beta chains below come from one sample, sequenced in a study of blood T cells in healthy people across ages. A second PCR of about 6 to 11 cycles used a sample-barcoded 5' primer and a J-beta primer mix. TCRdb re-called the 5' RACE reads with MiXCR, one entry per CDR3 protein. The sample lists 850,000 or so distinct CDR3 sequences; more than 25% were seen once. Specimen: blood. These receptors were taken from a woman of 80 years or more in good health.

Concerning this clonotype itself: One end of the junction is discordant with germline, which a read error may explain. This chain links TRBV6-5 with TRBJ1-6; 9 nucleotides line up with TRBD1. CDR3 length: 17 residues. In germline, CDR1 is MNHEY, CDR2 SVGAGI. The CDR3 nucleotides are TGTGCCAGCAGTCTACTGGGTTTGGACAGGGGACAGTCACCCCCCCACTTT. This translates into CASSLLGLDRGQSPPHF.

V usage is TRBV6-5 and J usage is TRBJ1-2; 8 bases match TRBD1. V trimming: 6 bases; J trimming: 3 bases; junction bases outside the gene matches: 3. Per the germline V gene, CDR1 is MNHEY and CDR2 is SVGAGI. The CDR3 spans 13 residues. Here the CDR3 DNA reads TGTGCCAGCAGAGCAGGGGGCGACTATGGCTACACCTTC. Protein: CASRAGGDYGYTF.

The gene calls are TRBV12-3 or TRBV12-4 and TRBJ1-4; weak D call: TRBD1 (6 bases). V was pared by 7 bases and J by 5 bases, with 17 bases between. This CDR3 region has 15 residues. Here the CDR3 reads CASTLTGLGNEKLFF. CDR3 nucleotide sequence: TGTGCCAGCACCCTCACAGGGTTAGGGAATGAAAAACTGTTTTTT.

As for this clonotype: One end of the junction is discordant with germline, which a read error may explain. The chain combines TRBV5-5 with TRBJ2-1; 8 positions match TRBD2. The closer fit of TRBJ2-7 to the DNA end suggests the J call may be wrong. Germline assignment: CDR1 SGHKS and CDR2 YYEKEE (reference sequence). The CDR3 contains 16 residues. This chain's CDR3 is CVSSLSPSGGYNEQYF. Written as DNA, the CDR3 is TGTGTCAGCAGCCTATCACCGAGCGGGGGTTACAATGAGCAGTACTTC.

This clonotype came up a few times. The chain recombines TRBV18 with TRBJ2-1, with TRBD2 as a possible D gene (6 bases). Per germline, CDR1 KGHSH and CDR2 LQKENI. The CDR3 spans 16 residues. Between the trimmed V and J ends, which lost 3 bases and 2 bases, there was a span of 14 bases. The CDR3 spells CASSPTAGPTYNEQFF. In DNA, the CDR3 is TGTGCCAGCTCACCCACCGCGGGGCCCACCTACAATGAGCAGTTCTTC. Variable domain in full (rest from reference TRBV18 and TRBJ2-1): NAGVMQNPRHLVRRRGQEARLRCSPMKGHSHVYWYRQLPEEGLKFMVYLQKENIIDESGMPKERFSAEFPKEGPSILRIQQVVRGDSAAYFCASSPTAGPTYNEQFFGPGTRLTVL.

A remark on this clonotype: A read error is possible here, since a much larger clone lies one base away. The gene calls are TRBV30 and TRBJ1-2; TRBD1 is a possible D gene (5 bases). The CDR3 runs 13 residues. Trimming removed 2 bases at V and 8 bases at J, with 15 bases between. Germline values: CDR1 GTSNPN, CDR2 SVGIG (reference sequence). CDR3 sequence reads: CAWSWFDSSGYTF. The CDR3 DNA reads TGTGCCTGGAGTTGGTTCGACAGTTCGGGCTACACCTTC.

This chain joins TRBV2 and TRBJ2-7; 11 bases are shared with TRBD1. V trimming: 6 bases; J trimming: 4 bases; junction bases outside the gene matches: 8. Germline CDR1 SNHLY, CDR2 FYNNEI. The CDR3 covers 15 residues. The CDR3 bases are TGTGCCAGCAGAGGGAGTGGGACAGGGGGTTACGAGCAGTACTTC. This codes for CASRGSGTGGYEQYF.

This clonotype occurred a few times. The J gene is TRBJ2-7, the V gene TRBV6-1; 9 bases line up with TRBD1. The CDR3 runs to 15 residues. V was pared by 5 bases and J by 0 bases, with 5 bases of the junction left unmatched. CDR1 is MNHNS and CDR2 is SASEGT in the germline V gene. The CDR3 DNA sequence: TGTGCCAGCAGTAGGGACAGGGCGAGCTCCTACGAGCAGTACTTC. It is translated as CASSRDRASSYEQYF.

The rearrangement uses TRBV3-1 and TRBJ1-4; 7 nucleotides agree with TRBD1. Looked up from germline, CDR1 is LGHDT and CDR2 is YNNKEL (reference sequence). The CDR3 is 16 amino acids. Losses at the gene ends were 2 bases for V and 0 bases for J; bases not matched to a gene: 3. Here the CDR3 DNA reads TGTGCCAGCAGCCAAACAGGGACAGCAACTAATGAAAAACTGTTTTTT. It translates to CASSQTGTATNEKLFF. Based on the CDR3 plus reference TRBV3-1 and TRBJ1-4, the full variable domain is DTAVSQTPKYLVTQMGNDKSIKCEQNLGHDTMYWYKQDSKKFLKIMFSYNNKELIINETVPNRFSPKSPDKAHLNLHINSLELGDSAVYFCASSQTGTATNEKLFFGSGTQLSVL.

This chain links TRBV18 with TRBJ2-7; unclear D gene. The V end was cut by 3 bases, the J end by 5 bases, with 2 bases between. CDR1 is KGHSH, CDR2 LQKENI, per germline. CDR3 length: 10 amino acids. The CDR3 region has the DNA TGTGCCAGCTCACCCAACGAGCAGTACTTC. It encodes CASSPNEQYF.

As to this clonotype: The junction departs from the called germline gene at one end, perhaps through a read error. The chain recombines TRBV6-5 with TRBJ2-7; 8 nucleotides line up with TRBD1. This CDR3 has 14 residues. Germline V gene sequence: CDR1 MNHEY, CDR2 SVGAGI. In nucleotides, the CDR3 is TGTGCCAGTAGCCGGGACAGGAGCTCCTACGAGCGGTACTTC. It codes for CASSRDRSSYERYF.

The chain combines TRBV30 with TRBJ2-4; 7 nucleotides align to TRBD1. Germline V gene data show CDR1 as GTSNPN and CDR2 as SVGIG (reference sequence). The CDR3 covers 14 residues. V was clipped by 1 base and J by 13 bases; unmatched bases: 13. The chain's CDR3 is CAWSATTGTAKQYF. The CDR3 DNA sequence: TGTGCCTGGAGTGCCACAACCGGGACAGCCAAGCAGTACTTC.

The sample holds many counts of this clonotype. The chain joins TRBV6-2 or TRBV6-3 to TRBJ1-5; D is uncertain. Germline CDR1 reads MNHEY; CDR2 reads SVGEGT. Trimming pared 6 bases from V and 1 base from J, leaving 19 bases between. CDR3 size: 17 residues. CDR3 in amino acids: CASSHSGRPGSNQPQHF. CDR3 coding DNA: TGTGCCAGCAGCCACTCTGGACGACCTGGGAGCAATCAGCCCCAGCATTTT.

J is TRBJ2-3 and V is TRBV12-3 or TRBV12-4, with TRBD2 identical over 10 bases. J was trimmed by 15 bases and V by 3 bases; bases with no gene match: 15. CDR3 length equals 15 residues. CDR3 sequence: CASSFSSGGADVQYF. As DNA, the CDR3 is TGTGCCAGCAGTTTCTCTAGCGGGGGAGCAGATGTGCAATATTTT.

This clonotype was recorded a few times. DNA of the CDR3: TGTGCCAGCAGTTGGGGACAGTCCTATAATTCACCCCTCCACTTT. This encodes CASSWGQSYNSPLHF. The V gene is TRBV27, the J gene TRBJ1-6; TRBD1 aligns across 7 bases. With 4 bases clipped from V and 1 base from J, the junction kept 1 base outside the gene matches. Germline CDR1 reads MNHEY; CDR2 reads SMNVEV (reference sequence). The CDR3 is made up of 15 amino acids.

This clonotype was picked up many times. The genes are TRBV20-1 and TRBJ2-7; no reliable D call. Trimming removed 4 bases from V and 1 base from J, with 14 bases in between. This CDR3 is built from 14 residues. Germline-derived CDR1 and CDR2 are DFQATT and SNEGSKA (reference sequence). The CDR3 region has the DNA TGCAGTGCTACTGACCCGATAAGGTCCTACGAGCAGTACTTC. Its translation is CSATDPIRSYEQYF.

The chain is built from TRBV7-2 and TRBJ2-7; 9 bases are a match to TRBD1. CDR1 and CDR2 from the germline V gene are SGHTA and FQGNSA. This CDR3 comprises 15 residues. The V and J ends lost 5 bases and 2 bases, in that order; junction bases with no gene match: 7. CDR3 coding DNA: TGTGCCAGCAGCCAAGGACAGGGGAGAACCTACGAGCAGTACTTC. Its protein product is CASSQGQGRTYEQYF.

The chain joins TRBV7-2 to TRBJ1-2; TRBD1 is a possible D gene (5 bases). Germline V gene data show CDR1 as SGHTA and CDR2 as FQGNSA. Trimming cost V 5 bases and J 4 bases, with 14 bases left between them. This CDR3 contains 14 residues. CDR3 DNA sequence: TGTGCCAGCAGCGAGGAATGGGGGTCCTATGGCTACACCTTC. Amino acids: CASSEEWGSYGYTF.

This clonotype was recorded many times. The junction departs from germline at one end; a sequencing error may be responsible. V and J are TRBV7-7 and TRBJ2-5; 7 bases agree with TRBD1. CDR3 length equals 13 residues. Looked up from germline, CDR1 is SSHAT and CDR2 is FNYEAQ (reference sequence). The DNA for the CDR3 is TGTGCTAGCAGCCAAAGGGACAGAGAGACCCAGTACTTC. It translates to CASSQRDRETQYF.

A word on this clonotype: It may be a read error: a sequence one base away is much more abundant. The rearrangement uses TRBV6-1 and TRBJ1-5; maybe TRBD1 (5 bases). Trimming left V 8 bases short and J 9 bases short, with 17 bases between. CDR3 length equals 13 residues. The germline V gene encodes CDR1 MNHNS and CDR2 SASEGT. The CDR3 reads CASLTAQRGPQHF. CDR3 sequence (DNA): TGTGCCAGCCTGACAGCCCAAAGAGGGCCCCAGCATTTT.

Details on this clonotype: A read error may be the cause here, since a much bigger clone is one base away. J is TRBJ2-3 and V is TRBV25-1, with D maybe TRBD2 (6 bases). The V end lost 7 bases, the J end lost 0 bases, and 14 bases lay between the germline ends. Germline assignment: CDR1 MGHDK and CDR2 SYGVNS. This CDR3 region has 15 residues. This CDR3 reads CASTSVGRSTDTQYF. Written as DNA, the CDR3 is TGTGCCAGCACTAGCGTGGGCCGTAGCACAGATACGCAGTATTTT.

This clonotype appeared many times. The chain recombines TRBV5-1 with TRBJ2-6; TRBD1 agrees at 8 bases. The CDR3 runs 17 residues. V was pared by 1 base and J by 2 bases, with 5 bases of the junction left unmatched. Germline V gene data show CDR1 as SGHRS and CDR2 as YFSETQ. The CDR3 loop is CASSLRTGKTGANVLTF. For the CDR3, the DNA is TGCGCCAGCAGCTTGCGGACAGGGAAGACTGGGGCCAACGTCCTGACTTTC.

In regard to this clonotype: At one of its ends the junction is not consistent with the germline gene, which may arise from a read error. The chain is built from TRBV9 and TRBJ1-2, with a possible D match to TRBD1 (6 bases). Germline CDR1 and CDR2: SGDLS and YYNGEE. This CDR3 has 16 amino acids. The CDR3 sequence: CASSVKSSGTTSGHTF. The DNA of the CDR3 is TGTGCCAGCAGCGTCAAAAGCTCCGGGACAACTTCTGGCCACACCTTC.

This chain connects TRBV28 to TRBJ1-5; D not certain. CDR1 MDHEN and CDR2 SYDVKM come from the germline V gene. V lost 2 bases, J lost 6 bases, and 5 bases lay in between. The CDR3 covers 12 residues. The CDR3 sequence is CASSLMSQPQHF. CDR3 in DNA: TGTGCCAGCAGTTTAATGAGTCAGCCCCAGCATTTT.

This clonotype came up many times. The genes are TRBV12-3 or TRBV12-4 and TRBJ2-1, with 14 bases identical to TRBD2. Unmatched junction bases numbered 7, after V lost 4 bases and J lost 5 bases. The CDR3 has 17 amino acids. This CDR3 reads CASSSPGLAGVNNEQFF. The CDR3 nucleotides are TGTGCCAGCAGTTCACCGGGACTAGCGGGGGTAAACAATGAGCAGTTCTTC.

As regards this clonotype: A single base separates this from a much larger clone, so it may be a read error. The chain carries TRBV6-1 and TRBJ2-5; the D is unclear. Germline loops: CDR1 MNHNS, CDR2 SASEGT. The CDR3 runs to 13 residues. V was trimmed by 6 bases and J by 1 base, leaving 9 bases between them. CDR3 sequence reads: CASRAESQETQYF. Written as DNA, the CDR3 is TGTGCCAGCAGGGCGGAATCCCAAGAGACCCAGTACTTC.

This clonotype was picked up many times. The chain has TRBV5-5 and TRBJ2-5; 7 positions agree with TRBD2. The CDR3 length is 17 residues. The germline gives CDR1 SGHKS, CDR2 YYEKEE (reference sequence). Trimming took 0 bases from V and 2 from J; bases not matched to a gene: 10. CDR3: CASSLALVLASQETQYF. The DNA of the CDR3 is TGTGCCAGCAGCTTGGCCCTTGTACTAGCGTCGCAAGAGACCCAGTACTTC.

This clonotype has more than one count but fewer than ten. The chain carries TRBV20-1 and TRBJ2-2, with D perhaps matching TRBD2 (5 bases). The CDR3 covers 13 residues. Trimming pared 7 bases from V and 7 bases from J, leaving 16 bases between. Germline assignment: CDR1 DFQATT and CDR2 SNEGSKA (reference sequence). The CDR3 DNA is TGCAGTGGGGATGACCTTAGCGACGGGGAGCTGTTTTTT. Translated, it gives CSGDDLSDGELFF.

About this clonotype itself: A much bigger clone sits one base away, suggesting this may be a read error. V usage is TRBV12-3 or TRBV12-4 and J usage is TRBJ1-5; TRBD1 agrees at 8 bases. There are 14 residues in the CDR3. CDR3 coding DNA: TGTGCCGGCAGTTGGACAGGGTTCAATCAGCCCCAGCATTTT. Translation: CAGSWTGFNQPQHF.

On this clonotype itself: Its ends do not fully match the called genes, so a read error is possible. The chain recombines TRBV11-2 with TRBJ2-2, with D possibly being TRBD1 or TRBD2 (6 bases each). The length of the CDR3 is 17 residues. Germline V lookup: CDR1 SGHAT, CDR2 FQNNGV. This CDR3 reads CAGSLGGLLSNTGELFF. CDR3 DNA sequence: TGTGCCGGCAGCTTAGGGGGGCTACTTTCGAACACCGGGGAGCTGTTTTTT.

This clonotype occurred a few times. The gene calls are TRBV5-5 and TRBJ2-7, with D perhaps TRBD1 (7 bases). Trimming removed 4 bases from V and 0 bases from J, with 14 bases in between. This CDR3 is built from 15 residues. Germline lookup yields CDR1 SGHKS and CDR2 YYEKEE (reference sequence). The CDR3 DNA sequence: TGTGCCAGCAGCCCCAGGGGGGCGGTCTCCTACGAGCAGTACTTC. Translated, it gives CASSPRGAVSYEQYF. Looking up the rest from reference TRBV5-5 and TRBJ2-7 gives the full variable domain: DAGVTQSPTHLIKTRGQQVTLRCSPISGHKSVSWYQQVLGQGPQFIFQYYEKEERGRGNFPDRFSARQFPNYSSELNVNALLLGDSALYLCASSPRGAVSYEQYFGPGTRLTVT.